This note documents a single T cell receptor (beta chain) sequence. No antigen is known for it. No base quality information exists; no much larger clone differs at one position. The data stem from a study of Ad26.COV2.S vaccination and SARS-CoV-2 variants (dated by TCRdb to the early 2020s). Regarding the research as a whole: Vaccine-arm donors were drawn from COV1001, a multicentre, randomized, double-blind, placebo-controlled phase I-IIa trial of Ad26.COV2.S in healthy adults. Ad26.COV2.S was administered intramuscularly at 5 x 10^10 or 1 x 10^11 viral particles, either as a single shot or as two shots given 56 days apart. The specificity and breadth of SARS-CoV-2-reactive T cell receptors after Ad26.COV2.S vaccination were assessed by TCRbeta repertoire sequencing. A total of some 30 samples were included in the TCR-sequenced set, comprising 19 Ad26.COV2.S vaccine recipients, 5 placebo recipients and 8 SARS-CoV-2 convalescent individuals. Participants in the trial were split at random into five groups of five each, receiving low-dose or high-dose Ad26.COV2.S once or twice, or else placebo on both occasions. Investigators remained blinded to trial group allocation during experiments and outcome assessment.

This specimen's treatment or condition label, interpreted: roughly 18 received Ad26.COV2.S at low or high dose, single or two shots; roughly five received placebo; per-sample allocation not given. Repertoires of vaccine and placebo recipients were sequenced from samples taken on day 63 after the first injection. In Cohort 1b, fewer than 30 adults aged 18-55 years were enrolled at a single site in Boston, USA, between 29 July and 7 August 2020. As a vaccine, Ad26.COV2.S was a replication-incompetent adenovirus type 26 vector that expressed a prefusion-stabilized SARS-CoV-2 spike protein derived from the original Wuhan strain. CDR1 and CDR2 are read off the germline V gene as MDHEN and SYDVKM. Including the terminal cysteine and phenylalanine, the CDR3 comprises 14 residues. This entry keeps only the CDR3 DNA: 42 bases, framed from base 1. V is cut by 0 bases and J by 1 base, and the space between the germline ends is 6 bases.

The immunoSEQ Assay was the method used to sequence TCRbeta CDR3 regions. After extraction, genomic DNA underwent amplification by bias-controlled multiplex PCR, followed by high-throughput sequencing. For the original study's pipeline: To quantify the absolute abundance of every unique TCRbeta CDR3 region, sequences were collapsed and filtered. T cell fraction was estimated by normalization of TCRbeta template counts to usable DNA, with usable DNA being measured through amplification of reference genes present in all nucleated cells. Repertoire TCRs were annotated as SARS-CoV-2-specific when V gene, CDR3 amino acid sequence and J gene were exactly matched to a known reactive TCR set. The reference SARS-CoV-2 TCR set was derived from MIRA and filtered for enrichment in COVID-19-positive ImmuneCODE repertoires, a step that removed public or cross-reactive TCRs. Using the MIRA antigens, annotated TCRs were further analysed by specific ORF or by position within an ORF. Breadth was defined as the number of annotated unique rearrangements divided by the total number of unique productive rearrangements, and depth was defined as the summed frequency of the annotated unique rearrangements. Group comparisons of TCR breadth used two-sided Wilcoxon rank-sum tests. Not all clones reach the TCRdb copy of this immuneACCESS table, which keeps in-frame sequences only. Checked studies attribute under half of the gap to unresolved V genes and leave the rest unexplained. V and J calls and clone size are those listed in that table; D and trimming were worked out from the DNA. Across this sample there are around 340,000 clones, with 86% seen only once. Of the sample, about 10% falls within the top ten clones.

Here is what the overall study found, with its caveats: After vaccination, substantial breadth of spike-specific CD8+ and CD4+ T cell responses was reported. The study lacked the statistical power to compare responses across vaccine doses or regimens. Vaccine and placebo recipients had similar non-spike TCR breadth, a finding consistent with the vaccine containing only spike. It was noted by the authors that total T cell responses may have been underestimated by the TCR breadth and depth analyses. Higher spike-specific TCR breadth was observed in Ad26.COV2.S recipients than in placebo recipients (P = 0.0014).

This clonotype was sampled from a person aged 18-60 years who received the Ad26.COV2.S COVID-19 vaccine or a placebo. The sample in question was peripheral blood, obtained in a trial of Ad26.COV2.S vaccine versus placebo. The chain was built from TRBV28 and TRBJ1-1; TRBD1 is a possible D gene, resting on 5 matching bases. CDR3 reads: CASSLWQGNTEAFF. At the DNA level, the sequence is TGTGCCAGCAGTTTATGGCAGGGGAACACTGAAGCTTTCTTT. With the portions outside the CDR3 filled from the reference TRBV28 and TRBJ1-1 genes, the complete variable region becomes DVKVTQSSRYLVKRTGEKVFLECVQDMDHENMFWYRQDPGLGLRLIYFSYDVKMKEKGDIPEGYSVSREKKERFSLILESASTNQTSMYLCASSLWQGNTEAFFGQGTRLTVV.